Following are 5 T cell receptor beta chains from one sample sequenced in a study of OX40 agonist ivuxolimab in advanced cancers. Sequencing used immunoSEQ multiplex PCR; TCRdb keeps in-frame clones, though not all of them. The repertoire holds approximately 23,000 clones, with around 78% as singletons. The sequencing here drew on CD4+ or CD8+ T cells sorted from blood, taken in a trial of the OX40 agonist ivuxolimab. These receptors all stem from an adult with an advanced solid tumor such as melanoma, head and neck, liver or kidney cancer.

V usage is TRBV4-1 and J usage is TRBJ2-1; 11 bases match TRBD2. CDR1 is MGHRA and CDR2 is YSYEKL in the germline V gene. V lost 4 bases to trimming and J lost 4 bases; unmatched junction nucleotides: 9. The CDR3 length is 17 residues. The CDR3 nucleotides read TGCGCCAGCAGCCGGCGGAGGGGACTAGCGGAATACAATGAGCAGTTCTTC. Protein: CASSRRRGLAEYNEQFF.

On this clone: Other DNA sequences in this sample translate to the same CDR3. V is TRBV7-9 and J is TRBJ1-4; the D gene is possibly TRBD1 (5 bases). Germline V gene lookup returns CDR1 SEHNR and CDR2 FQNEAQ (reference sequence). Trimming took off 5 bases at V and 7 bases at J, with 17 bases between the two ends. The CDR3 covers 15 residues. The DNA for the CDR3 is TGTGCCAGCAGCCCGCCCGGGGGGGGTAGTGAAAAACTGTTTTTT. It yields the protein CASSPPGGGSEKLFF.

The CDR3 nucleotides are TGTGCCAGTAGTACCCGGGACAGGGCACATAATTCACCCCTCCACTTT. It translates to CASSTRDRAHNSPLHF. V gene TRBV19 combines with J gene TRBJ1-6, with 9 bases fitting TRBD1. Germline assignment: CDR1 LNHDA and CDR2 SQIVND (reference sequence). With V trimmed by 4 bases and J by 5 bases, 6 bases remained unmatched. This CDR3 contains 16 residues.

The V call is TRBV9, the J call TRBJ2-1, with D tentatively TRBD1 (6 bases). The CDR3 spans 13 residues. Germline values: CDR1 SGDLS, CDR2 YYNGEE. V was clipped by 4 bases and J by 4 bases, with 9 bases between them. For the CDR3, the DNA is TGTGCCAGCAGCTTCGGACAGTACAATGAGCAGTTCTTC. This codes for CASSFGQYNEQFF.

This chain links TRBV7-8 with TRBJ1-6; D is possibly TRBD1 (6 bases). Germline values: CDR1 SGHVS, CDR2 FQNEAQ. Trimming removed 4 bases from V and 0 bases from J, with 13 bases in between. The CDR3 has 17 residues. The CDR3 bases are TGTGCCAGCAGCTGGTCAGGGGCGAGCTCCTATAATTCACCCCTCCACTTT. It is translated as CASSWSGASSYNSPLHF.